This T cell receptor (beta chain) stems from a study of blood T cell repertoires in COVID-19. Study-wide background: Researchers got acute and convalescent COVID-19 samples from the United States, Italy and Spain. In each case, the material was cDNA or gDNA derived from T cells, B-cell-depleted T cells, or PBMCs.

The authors' processing: Amplified reference gene primers provided the basis for estimating nucleated cell counts. Sequencing used immunoSEQ multiplex PCR; TCRdb keeps in-frame clones, though not all of them. The V and J calls and clone size come from that table; D and trimming were worked out from the DNA. There are about 140,000 clones in the sample; about four fifths occur only once, and about 8% lies in the top ten. The TCR sequence derives from a human donor in a cohort sampled during active COVID-19. What was sequenced was peripheral blood.

The CDR3 DNA follows: TGTGCCAGCAGATATCAGCGGGGACCCTACAATGAGCAGTTCTTC. This encodes CASRYQRGPYNEQFF. The genes are TRBV28 and TRBJ2-1; 7 nucleotides match TRBD2. The CDR3 extends over 15 amino acids. With V trimmed by 6 bases and J by 2 bases, 7 bases remained unmatched. Germline assignment: CDR1 MDHEN and CDR2 SYDVKM.